Below, 16 T cell receptor beta chains from the same sample are listed, as sequenced in a study of identical twins. MiXCR, run by TCRdb on the 5' RACE reads, gives a single entry per CDR3 protein. This table has some 1,700,000 distinct CDR3 sequences, about 30% appearing once. The specimen sequenced was cord blood. These receptors all stem from a newborn girl in good health.

This clonotype has a count of ten or more. The CDR3 nucleotides are TGTGCCAGCAGCTTAGCGGCAGGGGGCAATCAGCCCCAGCATTTT. Its protein product is CASSLAAGGNQPQHF. The V and J genes are TRBV11-2 and TRBJ1-5, with D possibly TRBD1 on 6 matching bases. Trimming stripped 1 base from V and 2 bases from J, with 9 bases between. Per germline, CDR1 SGHAT and CDR2 FQNNGV. There are 15 residues in the CDR3. Complete variable domain (other parts from reference TRBV11-2 and TRBJ1-5): EAGVAQSPRYKIIEKRQSVAFWCNPISGHATLYWYQQILGQGPKLLIQFQNNGVVDDSQLPKDRFSAERLKGVDSTLKIQPAKLEDSAVYLCASSLAAGGNQPQHFGDGTRLSIL.

A note on this clonotype: The junction departs from germline at one end; a sequencing error may be responsible. The V gene is TRBV19, the J gene TRBJ2-7; 8 nucleotides match TRBD2. The CDR3 contains 15 residues. The germline V gene has CDR1 LNHDA and CDR2 SQIVND (reference sequence). This chain's CDR3 is CASSTLAASSYKQYF. CDR3 bases: TGTGCCAGTAGTACACTAGCGGCGAGCTCCTACAAGCAGTACTTC.

This clonotype was recorded a few times. The chain couples TRBV3-1 to TRBJ1-1; TRBD1 aligns across 7 bases. The length of the CDR3 is 15 residues. The J segment lost 2 bases and the V segment lost 4 bases, leaving 7 bases of the junction unmatched. CDR1 and CDR2 from the germline V gene are LGHDT and YNNKEL (reference sequence). CDR3 in DNA: TGTGCCAGCAGCCCCCTTTGGACAGGTAACACTGAAGCTTTCTTT. Encoded protein: CASSPLWTGNTEAFF.

This clonotype has only a few counts. The genes are TRBV5-1 and TRBJ2-6; 9 bases are shared with TRBD2. Germline-derived CDR1 and CDR2 are SGHRS and YFSETQ. The CDR3 extends over 18 amino acids. V dropped 0 bases and J dropped 0; count of bases not matched to a gene: 4. This CDR3 is CASSLVAGAHSGANVLTF. The CDR3 nucleotides are TGCGCCAGCAGCTTGGTAGCGGGGGCCCACTCTGGGGCCAACGTCCTGACTTTC.

This chain uses TRBV20-1 with TRBJ2-7; 8 bases are shared with TRBD2. The trim removed 1 base at V and 1 base at J, leaving 3 bases unmatched. CDR1 and CDR2 from the germline V gene are DFQATT and SNEGSKA (reference sequence). The CDR3 totals 14 residues. This chain's CDR3 is CSARGIAGSYEQYF. In DNA, the CDR3 is TGCAGTGCTAGAGGGATAGCGGGATCCTACGAGCAGTACTTC.

The CDR3 loop reads CASSATGLAYNEQFF. CDR3 coding DNA: TGTGCCAGCAGTGCCACGGGACTAGCGTACAATGAGCAGTTCTTC. The gene calls are TRBV6-5 and TRBJ2-1, with 10 bases aligning to TRBD2. This CDR3 comprises 15 residues. V dropped 5 bases and J dropped 4; count of bases not matched to a gene: 5. Germline V gene lookup returns CDR1 MNHEY and CDR2 SVGAGI.

The chain links TRBV29-1 to TRBJ2-7; either TRBD1 or TRBD2 may fit D (5 bases each). There are 10 residues in the CDR3. Trimming cost V 7 bases and J 6 bases, with 10 bases left between them. Germline CDR1 SQVTM, CDR2 ANQGSEA. The CDR3 region is CSAGTGEQYF. The CDR3 DNA sequence: TGCAGCGCGGGGACCGGCGAGCAGTACTTC.

This clonotype was picked up one time. Sequence at one end of the junction differs from germline and may be a read error. The rearrangement uses TRBV12-3 or TRBV12-4 and TRBJ1-2; 10 bases line up with TRBD1. CDR3 size: 14 residues. Written as DNA, the CDR3 is TGTGCCAGCAGGCCCGGGACAGGGGCACATGGCTCCACCTTC. Residues: CASRPGTGAHGSTF.

The J gene is TRBJ1-1, the V gene TRBV29-1; 8 nucleotides line up with TRBD1. This CDR3 is built from 11 residues. CDR1 is SQVTM, CDR2 ANQGSEA, per germline. The trim removed 7 bases at V and 8 bases at J, leaving 6 bases unmatched. The CDR3 region is CSAGQGPEAFF. The CDR3 nucleotides are TGCAGCGCCGGACAGGGCCCCGAAGCTTTCTTT.

This clonotype was observed many times. The rearrangement links TRBV25-1 to TRBJ2-3; the D gene is possibly TRBD2 (5 bases). V gave up 6 bases and J gave up 4 bases, with 14 bases separating them. This CDR3 is 14 amino acids long. Per germline, CDR1 MGHDK and CDR2 SYGVNS. The CDR3 DNA is TGTGCCAGCAGCGCCCCCCTAGCAGCAGATACGCAGTATTTT. This translates into CASSAPLAADTQYF.

V usage is TRBV7-2 and J usage is TRBJ2-7; no reliable D call. Per germline, CDR1 SGHTA and CDR2 FQGNSA. Trimming stripped 5 bases from V and 7 bases from J, with 15 bases between. The CDR3 runs to 13 residues. The CDR3 is CASSPFGRNEQYF. Written as DNA, the CDR3 is TGTGCCAGCAGCCCATTCGGTCGCAATGAGCAGTACTTC.

This sequence joins TRBV20-1 and TRBJ2-1; 9 nucleotides line up with TRBD2. V lost 6 bases, J lost 4 bases, and 10 bases stayed unmatched. This CDR3 is built from 15 residues. Germline values: CDR1 DFQATT, CDR2 SNEGSKA (reference sequence). CDR3 in amino acids: CSASPLAGIYNEQFF. CDR3 sequence (DNA): TGCAGTGCGAGCCCGCTAGCGGGAATTTACAATGAGCAGTTCTTC.

V gene TRBV20-1 combines with J gene TRBJ1-5, with D perhaps matching TRBD1 (5 bases). In germline, CDR1 is DFQATT, CDR2 SNEGSKA (reference sequence). V was pared by 6 bases and J by 3 bases, with 15 bases between. CDR3 length: 14 residues. The CDR3 sequence: CSAKGPFPNQPQHF. The CDR3 nucleotides are TGCAGTGCCAAGGGGCCGTTTCCCAATCAGCCCCAGCATTTT.

V is TRBV20-1 and J is TRBJ1-6; D gene ambiguous. The CDR3 length is 17 residues. Trimming left V 1 base short and J 0 bases short, with 13 bases between. CDR1 DFQATT and CDR2 SNEGSKA come from the germline V gene (reference sequence). The chain's CDR3 is CSARAHIKPSYNSPLHF. CDR3 coding DNA: TGCAGTGCTAGAGCCCACATTAAGCCCTCCTATAATTCACCCCTCCACTTT.

The V call is TRBV6-1, the J call TRBJ1-1; 10 nucleotides agree with TRBD1. Germline V gene data show CDR1 as MNHNS and CDR2 as SASEGT. The CDR3 runs 15 residues. V gave up 6 bases and J gave up 1 base; unmatched junction bases: 5. The CDR3 sequence is CASRGRTGGNTEAFF. For the CDR3, the DNA is TGTGCCAGCAGAGGACGGACAGGGGGGAACACTGAAGCTTTCTTT.

Remarks on this clonotype: The junction shows a germline mismatch at one end, possibly a read error. The chain is built from TRBV27 and TRBJ1-5, with 8 bases that match TRBD1. CDR1 is MNHEY and CDR2 is SMNVEV in the germline V gene (reference sequence). This CDR3 is built from 18 residues. In nucleotides, the CDR3 is TGTGCCAGCAGTTTATGGAGCAGGGGGCTTTATAGCGATCAGCCCCAGCATTTT. This sequence encodes CASSLWSRGLYSDQPQHF.